The TCR beta chain under discussion was sequenced for a study of CD8+ T cells in alopecia areata listed by TCRdb under 2018. As for the study more broadly: The treated patients, all with moderate-to-severe alopecia areata, were enrolled in an open-label pilot trial of oral tofacitinib given at 5 to 10 mg twice daily. Patients received tofacitinib for 6 to 18 months and were then followed off drug for 6 months to check for delayed response and recurrence. In both human patients and the C3H/HeJ mouse model, the study applied high-throughput TCRbeta sequencing to look at T cell clonal expansion in alopecia areata. Human TCRbeta sequencing covered scalp tissue and sorted CD4+ and CD8+ peripheral blood T cells from patchy and totalis/universalis alopecia areata patients and healthy controls. Biopsies were taken from tofacitinib-treated patients at baseline and at 4 and 24 weeks of treatment, and a later scalp biopsy was taken in several of the tofacitinib-treated patients. Clonality in the scalp was compared among normal scalp (n=4), patchy alopecia areata scalp (n=8), and alopecia totalis/universalis scalp (n=8). RNA was obtained with the PAXgene miRNA kit for fixed scalp, the miRNeasy kit for PBMCs, and the RNeasy kit for mouse skin. immunoSEQ multiplex PCR using 35 Vbeta forward primers and 13 Jbeta reverse primers was used to amplify TCRbeta CDR3 regions.

What the authors observed across the whole study: Compared with normal scalp, lesional scalp, particularly in alopecia totalis/universalis, had higher clonality and more expanded CD8+ clones, which suggests antigenic drive. Scalp TCR repertoire analysis is complicated because resident alphabeta T cells in normal human skin are also sequenced, whereas mouse skin is dominated by gammadelta T cells. Shared TCR sequences between patients were less evident than in mice, which may be partly attributable to HLA diversity in the patient population.

The sample's time point label, in plain terms: baseline before oral tofacitinib. From alopecia areata patients, peripheral blood was collected along with lesional scalp punch biopsies. PBMCs were isolated by density centrifugation and stained for CD3, CD4 and CD8, and CD4+ and CD8+ T cells were sorted on a FACSAria. Libraries were constructed by the immunoSEQ multiplex PCR assay. RNA was extracted from all samples and reverse transcribed into cDNA as template for TCR sequencing. SuperScript III was used to make first-strand cDNA, primed with a 2:1 mix of oligo-dT and random hexamers. A synthetic immune receptor repertoire was used to gauge amplification bias, and whatever bias remained was removed computationally. On the study's bioinformatics: Raw reads were preprocessed for error removal, and CDR3 was defined according to IMGT conventions as running from the conserved cysteine to phenylalanine. Clonality was computed by normalizing Shannon entropy by log2 of the number of productive unique TCRs and subtracting the result from 1. Whether each scalp clone was CD4 or CD8 was inferred by checking scalp TCRbeta sequences against the CD4 and CD8 repertoires from sorted blood. TCRdb holds this immuneACCESS table with in-frame rearrangements only. Some clones are missing; in checked studies, unresolved V genes explain under half, and the rest has no known cause. V and J calls and clone size come straight from that table; D and trimming were deduced from the DNA. The table for this sample lists 100,000 to 150,000 clones; around three fifths of them were counted only once. The top ten clonotypes cover roughly 4.3% of the sample.

This clone was seen once. Its specific antigen is unknown. There are no base qualities to consult, and no much larger clone falls within one base. This receptor was identified in a human donor with alopecia areata. The sample consisted of CD4+ T cells sorted from blood, taken at week 0.

Here the CDR3 is given as CAWIPGGNTQYF. The DNA sequence is as follows: TGTGCCTGGATCCCGGGGGGGAATACGCAGTATTTT. The chain uses TRBV30 and TRBJ2-3, with 8 bases aligning to TRBD2. CDR1 and CDR2, looked up from the germline V gene (reference sequence), are GTSNPN and SVGIG. Measured from the cysteine to the phenylalanine, the CDR3 is 12 residues long. Only the CDR3 DNA stays, 36 bases, in frame from base 1. Trimming leaves V shorter by 4 bases and J shorter by 7 bases, with the junction holding 4 bases beyond the gene matches.